This is a list of T cell receptor beta chains from one sample in a study of cytomegalovirus exposure and HLA in healthy donors. The repertoire was sequenced with immunoSEQ multiplex PCR; TCRdb's copy has only in-frame clones and lacks some. The table lists 140,000 to 150,000 clones, around 73% of them singletons. The sequencing sample was made of PBMCs. The receptors originated from a female donor in good health and CMV-seronegative. Both conserved end residues are trimmed from each CDR3.

v_call | cdr3_aa
TRBV5-4 | ASSLWTSGSNEQF
TRBV28 | ASSPRGSLGETQY
TRBV7-6 | ASSLGPWGTGVDSYNEQF
TRBV6-1 | ASSPPRLDHGYT
TRBV28 | ASNSDRSEQY
TRBV19 | ASSILRGPSYEQY
TRBV5-4 | ASTYQGQNGYT
TRBV27 | ASRILGLAGEGSSYNEQF
TRBV5-1 | ASSPSGPGQGPGVGEAF
TRBV2 | ASKLDRLNEKLF
TRBV29-1 | SAALDRLRYGYP
TRBV2 | ASSTDRGSYNEQF
TRBV14 | ASSQALAYTGELF
TRBV6-1 | ASTTTGNSYEQY
TRBV5-1 | ASRLPQPGLAADTQY
TRBV6-5 | ASSYRDRPYGYT
TRBV5-1 | ASSLEVSRRLAKNIQY
TRBV7-8 | ASSILRGRGDGYT
TRBV2 | ASSEIGLAESYEQY
TRBV15 | ATSRVGVDSSVSQPQH
TRBV19 | ASSGGTSVGGELF
TRBV6-1 | ASSHRTGNNSPLH
TRBV27 | ASSVGGTEAF
TRBV27 | ANSARTGGRNQPQH
TRBV7-9 | SSSLVRQETQY
TRBV11-2 | ASSQTGGVSPLH
TRBV7-9 | SSSPQGGAAYEQY
TRBV9 | ASSVDDRGEQY
TRBV7-9 | ASTYGGANNEQF
TRBV28 | ASSPSRTTYEQY
TRBV5-1 | ASSLDGGGAAEAF
TRBV7-2 | ASSSQETQY
TRBV4-1 | ASSFVGGSEKLF
TRBV28 | ASRSPPGGEQY
TRBV19 | ASRTTGETQY
TRBV14 | ASSQGTRNTQY
TRBV7-9 | ASSPTGQGREQY
TRBV27 | ASSLRQGPIYNEQF